The clone carrying this T cell receptor (beta chain) has at least ten counts. Its antigen remains unidentified. The germline V gene has CDR1 DFQATT and CDR2 SNEGSKA (reference sequence). This CDR3 is 15 amino acids long. V lost 1 base and J lost 0; bases outside the gene matches: 2. Library construction for TCR beta used iRepertoire HTBI primers and Arm-PCR of CDR3 regions. TCRdb used MiXCR to reprocess the multiplex PCR reads, holding one entry per CDR3 protein. The table records about 620,000 distinct CDR3 sequences, 15% to 20% of them present only once. The data are from a study of regulatory T cells in long-lasting Graves disease. Study at large: Under 3 months of antithyroid drugs had been taken by newly diagnosed Graves' patients.

Time point described: newly diagnosed GD, antithyroid drugs for less than 3 months. Generation of the TCR library employed RNA extracted from PBMCs. Study findings and constraints: TCR diversity in persistent Graves' patients was below that of newly diagnosed ones. Persistent disease exhibited a predilection for TRBV28, TRBJ1-2 and TRBJ2-5.

This sample also belongs to another study, concerning T cells in Graves' hyperthyroidism and ophthalmopathy.

This material consisted of peripheral blood mononuclear cells (PBMCs), taken at new diagnosis, from a patient treated with antithyroid drugs. The rearrangement uses TRBV20-1 and TRBJ2-2, with 7 bases matching TRBD2. The TCR was taken from a woman aged 25 to 45 with Graves disease. The CDR3 DNA reads as TGCAGTGCTAGAGCTAGCGGAACGAACACCGGGGAGCTGTTTTTT. This translates into CSARASGTNTGELFF.